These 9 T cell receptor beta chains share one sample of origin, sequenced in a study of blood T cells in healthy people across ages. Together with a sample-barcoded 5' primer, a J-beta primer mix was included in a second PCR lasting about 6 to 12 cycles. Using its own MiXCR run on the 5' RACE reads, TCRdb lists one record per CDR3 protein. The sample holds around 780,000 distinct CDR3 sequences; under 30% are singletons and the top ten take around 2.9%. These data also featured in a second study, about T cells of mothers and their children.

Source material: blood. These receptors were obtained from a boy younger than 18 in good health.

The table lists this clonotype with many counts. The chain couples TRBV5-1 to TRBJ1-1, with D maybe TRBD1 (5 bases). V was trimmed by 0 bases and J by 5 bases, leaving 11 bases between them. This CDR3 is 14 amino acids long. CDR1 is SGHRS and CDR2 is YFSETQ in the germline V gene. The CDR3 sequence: CASSLEQGRTEAFF. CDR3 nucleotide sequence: TGCGCCAGCAGCTTGGAGCAGGGTAGGACTGAAGCTTTCTTT.

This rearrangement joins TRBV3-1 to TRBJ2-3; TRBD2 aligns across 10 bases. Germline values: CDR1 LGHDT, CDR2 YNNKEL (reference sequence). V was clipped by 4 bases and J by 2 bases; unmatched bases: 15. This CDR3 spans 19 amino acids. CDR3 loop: CASSPASTLAGGPTDTQYF. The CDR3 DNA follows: TGTGCCAGCAGCCCAGCCTCCACCTTAGCGGGGGGCCCCACAGATACGCAGTATTTT.

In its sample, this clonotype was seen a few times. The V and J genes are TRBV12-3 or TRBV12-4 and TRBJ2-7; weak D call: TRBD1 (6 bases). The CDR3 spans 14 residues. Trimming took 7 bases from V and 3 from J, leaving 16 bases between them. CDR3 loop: CASTVGRGIYEQYF. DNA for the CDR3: TGTGCCAGCACCGTGGGCAGGGGCATCTACGAGCAGTACTTC.

CDR3 sequence: CASSAHGAYGYTF. The CDR3 DNA reads TGTGCCAGCAGCGCCCACGGGGCCTATGGCTACACCTTC. V usage is TRBV7-6 and J usage is TRBJ1-2, with D perhaps TRBD1 (5 bases). The CDR3 is 13 residues long. The germline V and J ends were trimmed by 5 bases and 4 bases, with 11 bases remaining between them. Germline V CDR1 and CDR2: SGHVS, FNYEAQ.

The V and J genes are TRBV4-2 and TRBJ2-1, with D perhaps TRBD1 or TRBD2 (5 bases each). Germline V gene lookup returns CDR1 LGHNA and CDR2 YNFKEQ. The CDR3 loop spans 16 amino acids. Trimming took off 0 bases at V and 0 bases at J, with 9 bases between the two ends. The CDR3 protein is CASSQELGDSYNEQFF. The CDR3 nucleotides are TGTGCCAGCAGCCAAGAGCTGGGGGACTCCTACAATGAGCAGTTCTTC.

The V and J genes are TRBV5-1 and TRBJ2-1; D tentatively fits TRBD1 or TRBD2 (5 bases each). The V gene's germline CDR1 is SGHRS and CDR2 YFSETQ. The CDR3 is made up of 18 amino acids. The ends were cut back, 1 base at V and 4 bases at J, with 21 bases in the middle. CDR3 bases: TGCGCCAGCAGCTTGAGGGGAGTACCAAATGGGCTATACAATGAGCAGTTCTTC. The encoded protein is CASSLRGVPNGLYNEQFF.

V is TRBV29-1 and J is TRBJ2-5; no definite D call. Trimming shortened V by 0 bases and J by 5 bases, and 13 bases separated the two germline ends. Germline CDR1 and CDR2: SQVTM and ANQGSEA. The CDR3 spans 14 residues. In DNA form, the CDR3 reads TGCAGCGTTGAAGATCCGCCCGGGTCGGAGACCCAGTACTTC. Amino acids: CSVEDPPGSETQYF.

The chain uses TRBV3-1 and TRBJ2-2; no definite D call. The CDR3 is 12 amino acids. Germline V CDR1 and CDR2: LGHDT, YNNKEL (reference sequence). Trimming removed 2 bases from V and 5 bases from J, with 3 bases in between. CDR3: CASSQQTGELFF. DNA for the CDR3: TGTGCCAGCAGCCAACAAACCGGGGAGCTGTTTTTT.

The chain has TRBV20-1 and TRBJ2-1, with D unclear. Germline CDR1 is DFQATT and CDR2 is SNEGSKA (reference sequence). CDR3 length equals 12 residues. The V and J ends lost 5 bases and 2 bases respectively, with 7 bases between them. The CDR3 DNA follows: TGCAGTGCTCACGGACCCTACAATGAGCAGTTCTTC. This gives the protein CSAHGPYNEQFF.